The present TCR beta chain was sequenced within a study of blood T cell repertoires in COVID-19. Note on this clone: The same CDR3 can be traced to other DNA sequences in this sample.

Measured with immunoSEQ multiplex PCR; TCRdb has only the in-frame clones, and not every one. The sample contains a few hundred thousand clones, 80% to 90% of which appear only once. The study counted Cohort 3 donors as recovered given two negative PCRs, clearance, or symptom resolution. The receptor comes from a man between 18 and 29 years old who had recovered from COVID-19. Sequenced input: PBMCs or T cells enriched from blood (not recorded which).

Here the CDR3 reads CASSGQGEAFF. CDR3 sequence (DNA): TGTGCCAGCAGCGGGCAGGGTGAAGCTTTCTTT. The gene calls are TRBV9 and TRBJ1-1; possibly TRBD1 for D (5 bases). The CDR3 has 11 amino acids. Germline-derived CDR1 and CDR2 are SGDLS and YYNGEE. Trimming took 3 bases from V and 7 from J, leaving 7 bases between them.